These T cell receptor beta chains were read from a single sample in a study of regulatory T cells in long-lasting Graves disease. TCRdb passed the multiplex PCR reads through MiXCR, listing each CDR3 protein once. The top ten hold just under 30% of the sample, which has hundreds of thousands of distinct CDR3 sequences, roughly a fifth seen once. Sequences were derived from peripheral blood mononuclear cells (PBMCs), sampled when the disease was refractory, from a patient treated with antithyroid drugs. Source of these receptors: a female donor with Graves disease. Each CDR3 is given with its conserved first and last residue. A D gene is named only where the DNA matches it firmly. A clone size is listed for some rows: how often the clone was seen (once, few, many), or a class if it is expanded.

many	NA	TRBJ2-7	TRBV12-3/TRBV12-4	TGTGCCAGCAGTACAGGCAGGACCGGGGCGAGCTACGAGCAGTACTTC	CASSTGRTGASYEQYF
many	NA	TRBJ1-2	TRBV7-2	TGTGCCAGCAGCGCCGGGGCGGATGGCTACACCTTC	CASSAGADGYTF
NA	TRBD1	TRBJ2-7	TRBV20-1	TGCAGTGCTTACCCGGGACAGGGTCTTCCCTACGAGCAGTACTTC	CSAYPGQGLPYEQYF
NA	NA	TRBJ2-3	TRBV27	TGTGCCAGCAGTTTATGGGGGCAAGGCACAGATACGCAGTATTTT	CASSLWGQGTDTQYF
many	NA	TRBJ1-5	TRBV30	TGTGCCTGGAATCGGTGGGTTGGTCAGGCCCAGCATTTT	CAWNRWVGQAQHF
NA	NA	TRBJ1-3	TRBV12-3/TRBV12-4	TGTGCCAGCAGTGCTGACAGACGCTCTGGAAACACCATATATTTT	CASSADRRSGNTIYF
NA	TRBD2	TRBJ2-5	TRBV5-1	TGCGCCAGCAGCTTGGGTTCTAGCGGGAGACCTCCCCAAGAGACCCAGTACTTC	CASSLGSSGRPPQETQYF
NA	TRBD1	TRBJ2-7	TRBV7-3	TGTGCCAGCAGCCAAGACAGGGAGCCCTACGAGCAGTACTTC	CASSQDREPYEQYF
NA	NA	TRBJ2-7	TRBV20-1	TGCAGTGCTCCGTTGGGGGGCAATTCCTACGAGCAGTACTTC	CSAPLGGNSYEQYF
NA	TRBD1	TRBJ2-2	TRBV27	TGTGCCAGCAGTTTCGGGACAGGGGCTACGAACACCGGGGAGCTGTTTTTT	CASSFGTGATNTGELFF
NA	NA	TRBJ1-2	TRBV3-1	TGTGCCAGCAGCCAATCCAGGGGTGGCTACACCTTC	CASSQSRGGYTF
NA	NA	TRBJ2-7	TRBV5-8	TGTGCCAGCAGCGGGGATTGGTCCAGGGCGGTCGAGCAGTACTTC	CASSGDWSRAVEQYF
many	TRBD1	TRBJ2-5	TRBV11-2	TGTGCCAGCAGCTCCACCGTCGGGACAGGGGATGAGACCCAGTACTTC	CASSSTVGTGDETQYF
few	NA	TRBJ1-5	TRBV28	TGTGCCAGCAGTTTATACTCCGGGACGCCTCCCTTCTACAATCAGCCCCAGCATTTT	CASSLYSGTPPFYNQPQHF
NA	NA	TRBJ1-2	TRBV24-1	TGTGCCACCAGTGACTTCAGGAGTCGCTACACCTTC	CATSDFRSRYTF
many	NA	TRBJ1-6	TRBV6-2/TRBV6-3	TGTGCCAGCAGTTACGGGTGGAGGGCCAATTCACCCCTCCACTTT	CASSYGWRANSPLHF
many	NA	TRBJ2-5	TRBV9	TGTGCCAGCAGCGTAGCTCTTGGCCAGGGAGGAGAGACCCAGTACTTC	CASSVALGQGGETQYF
many	NA	TRBJ2-5	TRBV28	TGTGCCAGCAGTTTTTTTCTTAAGACCCAGTACTTC	CASSFFLKTQYF
NA	TRBD2	TRBJ2-1	TRBV28	TGTGCCACCAAAAGCGGGAAGGTGTCCTACAATGAGCAGTTCTTC	CATKSGKVSYNEQFF
NA	TRBD1	TRBJ2-5	TRBV18	TGTGCCAGCTCACCGGCCAGGGGGCATCAAGAGACCCAGTACTTC	CASSPARGHQETQYF
many	TRBD1	TRBJ1-1	TRBV19	TGTGCCAGTAGTCCACATACAGGGGGTGAAGCTTTCTTT	CASSPHTGGEAFF
NA	NA	TRBJ2-1	TRBV12-5	TGTGCTAGTGGTTTGGGAAATAAGACCCTCTCCTACAATGAGCAGTTCTTC	CASGLGNKTLSYNEQFF
many	TRBD1	TRBJ2-7	TRBV11-2	TGTGCCAGCAGCCCCCAAGGACAGGGTTCCTACGAGCAGTACTTC	CASSPQGQGSYEQYF
many	TRBD2	TRBJ2-2	TRBV2	TGTGCCAGCAGTCCTGGACTAGCGGGAGGTGGCACCGGGGAGCTGTTTTTT	CASSPGLAGGGTGELFF
NA	TRBD2	TRBJ2-2	TRBV2	TGTGCCAGTCATTCCGGGACTAAGGTCGGGGAGCTGTTTTTT	CASHSGTKVGELFF
many	TRBD2	TRBJ2-1	TRBV5-6	TGTGCCAGCAGCACGAGGACTAGCGGGAGGAATGAGCAGTTCTTC	CASSTRTSGRNEQFF
NA	NA	TRBJ1-1	TRBV7-3	TGTGCCAGCAGCTTAACAGGAGGTGCTGAAGCTTTCTTT	CASSLTGGAEAFF
NA	TRBD1	TRBJ1-5	TRBV4-1	TGCGCCAGCAGCCAAGGGAGCAGGGACAGTCTTAATCAGCCCCAGCATTTT	CASSQGSRDSLNQPQHF
few	NA	TRBJ1-1	TRBV4-3	TGCGCCAGCAGCCAAGGACCGGGAACGAACACTGAAGCTTTCTTT	CASSQGPGTNTEAFF
many	TRBD1	TRBJ1-4	TRBV12-3/TRBV12-4	TGTGCCAGCCAGATCTCCGGGACAGGGGAGGAAAAACTGTTTTTT	CASQISGTGEEKLFF
many	NA	TRBJ1-2	TRBV18	TGTGCCAGCAGCCCTGACAGAAACTATGGCTACACCTTC	CASSPDRNYGYTF
few	NA	TRBJ2-5	TRBV29-1	TGCAGCACTAAGGACCCGCAAGAGACCCAGTACTTC	CSTKDPQETQYF
many	NA	TRBJ2-7	TRBV27	TGTGCCAGCAGTTCAGGAGGTGGGGCCTCCGAGCAGTACTTC	CASSSGGGASEQYF
NA	NA	TRBJ2-7	TRBV6-1	TGTGCCAGCACTTTCGAAGGATACGAGCAGTACTTC	CASTFEGYEQYF
many	NA	TRBJ2-2	TRBV7-8	TGTGCCAGCAGCTTAGCGAGGGGGTACTCCGGGGAGCTGTTTTTT	CASSLARGYSGELFF
many	NA	TRBJ2-7	TRBV5-1	TGCGCCAGCAGTCTCGATAACAACTACGAGCAGTACTTC	CASSLDNNYEQYF
NA	TRBD2	TRBJ2-1	TRBV7-9	TGTGCCAGCAGCCTTAGAGTAAGGACTAGCGGCTTGGATGAGCAGTTCTTC	CASSLRVRTSGLDEQFF
many	NA	TRBJ1-1	TRBV6-2/TRBV6-3	TGTGCCAGCAGTTCCTTAAACGGACTGCTCACTGAAGCTTTCTTT	CASSSLNGLLTEAFF
few	NA	TRBJ2-5	TRBV15	TGTGCCACCAGCAGAGAAGGTCCGGCGGAGACCCAGTACTTC	CATSREGPAETQYF
NA	TRBD1	TRBJ1-6	TRBV6-1	TGTGCCAGCACTAACAGGGGGCACAGTTCACCCCTCCACTTT	CASTNRGHSSPLHF
NA	NA	TRBJ2-7	TRBV18	TGTGCCAGCTCACCAGGGGCGGTAGCCTACGAGCAGTACTTC	CASSPGAVAYEQYF
many	NA	TRBJ2-7	TRBV6-5	TGTGCCAGCAGTTACTCCGGGGTTGCTCCCTACGAGCAGTACTTC	CASSYSGVAPYEQYF
many	NA	TRBJ2-7	TRBV11-2	TGTGCCAGCAGCTTAGCACCCTTAGGGGAGCAGTACTTC	CASSLAPLGEQYF
few	TRBD1	TRBJ1-6	TRBV30	TGTGCCTGGGGGACCGGGACAGGGGGGGCCATTTCACCCCTCCACTTT	CAWGTGTGGAISPLHF
NA	TRBD1	TRBJ1-1	TRBV7-9	TGTGCCAGCAGCTTACCTACAGGGGGCGGCGAAAGGATCACTGAAGCTTTCTTT	CASSLPTGGGERITEAFF
many	NA	TRBJ1-5	TRBV6-5	TGTGCCAGCAGTTACAGGGATGGTGGACGTCAGCCCCAGCATTTT	CASSYRDGGRQPQHF
many	NA	TRBJ1-1	TRBV15	TGTGCCACCAGCAGAGATCTGGGGGGGCGGACTGAAGCTTTCTTT	CATSRDLGGRTEAFF
many	NA	TRBJ1-1	TRBV30	TGTGCCTGGAGCGTTAGAGGGCTTGAAGCTTTCTTT	CAWSVRGLEAFF
NA	TRBD1	TRBJ2-3	TRBV12-3/TRBV12-4	TGTGCCAGCAGTCCCGTGGGACAGGGGAGGGTAGATACGCAGTATTTT	CASSPVGQGRVDTQYF
many	NA	TRBJ1-5	TRBV28	TGTGCCAGCACCCCCGGGGGAGGGGAACGTCAGCCCCAGCATTTT	CASTPGGGERQPQHF
few	NA	TRBJ2-5	TRBV20-1	TGCAGTGTGAGGGATCCACTGGGGGAGACCCAGTACTTC	CSVRDPLGETQYF
NA	NA	TRBJ2-7	TRBV19	TGTGCCAGTAGTATATATCCCGGCGCCTACGAGCAGTACTTC	CASSIYPGAYEQYF
NA	TRBD1	TRBJ2-7	TRBV3-1	TGTGCCAGCAGCCAAGATTTTACAGGGGGCTACGAGCAGTACTTC	CASSQDFTGGYEQYF
few	TRBD1	TRBJ1-4	TRBV5-1	TGCGCCAGCAGTTGGGACAGTTGGGGTGAAAAACTGTTTTTT	CASSWDSWGEKLFF
many	NA	TRBJ2-5	TRBV5-4	TGTGCCGAGGGTCGCCAAGAGACCCAGTACTTC	CAEGRQETQYF